This T cell receptor beta chain was recovered during a study of blood T cell repertoires in COVID-19. Study-wide background: Researchers got acute and convalescent COVID-19 samples from the United States, Italy and Spain. The cDNA or gDNA used as material had been derived from T cells, B-cell-depleted T cells, or PBMCs.

Germline CDR1 is SNHLY and CDR2 is FYNNEI. V shed 3 bases, J shed 5 bases, and the junction held 13 bases outside the gene matches. The CDR3 loop spans 16 amino acids. In the original workflow: Reference gene primer amplification gave estimated nucleated cell counts. Assay: immunoSEQ multiplex PCR; the TCRdb copy retains only in-frame clones and omits some. The DNA was the basis for D and trimming; V, J and clone size are from that table. The repertoire holds 300,000 to 400,000 clones, with 80% to 90% as singletons. Sequenced material: peripheral blood. The J gene is TRBJ2-7, the V gene TRBV2; 7 bases line up with TRBD2. The source is a woman aged 50 to 60 who had recovered from COVID-19. DNA of the CDR3: TGTGCCAGCAGTGAGTTTGCGGGAGTTTTTGGGAACGAGCAGTACTTC. It yields the protein CASSEFAGVFGNEQYF.